A single sample gave rise to the 9 T cell receptor beta chains below, sequenced in a study of patients and donors after allogeneic stem cell transplantation. TCRdb independently ran MiXCR on the RT-PCR reads; one entry per CDR3 protein. In the table there are 800,000 to 1,000,000 distinct CDR3 sequences, roughly 18% of which are singletons. Specimen: blood, either unsorted or a sorted T cell fraction (not recorded which). The receptors were sampled from a human donor who was either an allogeneic HSCT recipient or a stem cell or donor lymphocyte infusion donor (not recorded which). It is not recorded whose cells these are; they may come from a transplant donor.

V gene TRBV24-1 combines with J gene TRBJ1-5; 7 bases line up with TRBD1. Germline V CDR1 and CDR2: KGHDR, SFDVKD. This CDR3 region has 15 residues. With V trimmed by 3 bases and J by 6 bases, 7 bases remained unmatched. The CDR3 is CATSDRQGGAQPQHF. The CDR3 DNA reads TGTGCCACCAGTGATCGGCAGGGGGGAGCTCAGCCCCAGCATTTT.

The rearrangement uses TRBV11-2 and TRBJ2-3; D might be TRBD2 (6 bases). Trimming removed 0 bases from V and 2 bases from J, with 9 bases in between. Per the germline V gene, CDR1 is SGHAT and CDR2 is FQNNGV. The CDR3 length is 15 residues. The CDR3 nucleotides are TGTGCCAGCAGCTTAGACGGGAGCTTCACAGATACGCAGTATTTT. Its translation: CASSLDGSFTDTQYF. Variable domain in full (rest from reference TRBV11-2 and TRBJ2-3): EAGVAQSPRYKIIEKRQSVAFWCNPISGHATLYWYQQILGQGPKLLIQFQNNGVVDDSQLPKDRFSAERLKGVDSTLKIQPAKLEDSAVYLCASSLDGSFTDTQYFGPGTRLTVL.

The chain has TRBV29-1 and TRBJ1-1, with TRBD1 as a possible D gene (5 bases). This CDR3 has 13 residues. The germline V and J ends were trimmed by 8 bases and 4 bases, with 17 bases remaining between them. The germline V gene encodes CDR1 SQVTM and CDR2 ANQGSEA. CDR3 coding DNA: TGCAGCTCCTCACGGGGGGGATCCACTGAAGCTTTCTTT. This gives the protein CSSSRGGSTEAFF.

This clonotype was seen only a few times. The chain combines TRBV7-3 with TRBJ2-1, with 7 bases fitting TRBD2. The germline V gene encodes CDR1 SGHTA and CDR2 FQGTGA. This CDR3 has 16 residues. V lost 1 base to trimming and J lost 0 bases; unmatched junction nucleotides: 3. DNA of the CDR3: TGTGCCAGCAGCTTAAACGGGAGGAGCTCCTACAATGAGCAGTTCTTC. Translating it yields CASSLNGRSSYNEQFF.

In this sample, this clonotype turned up a few times. The gene calls are TRBV12-5 and TRBJ1-1, with D hard to call. CDR1 and CDR2 (germline): LGHNT, FRNRAP. This CDR3 has 16 amino acids. With 1 base removed from V and 2 bases from J, the gap between germline ends came to 14 bases. The CDR3 reads CASGLDPPGGNTEAFF. CDR3 DNA: TGTGCTAGTGGTTTGGACCCACCAGGAGGAAACACTGAAGCTTTCTTT. Combining the CDR3 with reference TRBV12-5 and TRBJ1-1 gives the whole variable domain DARVTQTPRHKVTEMGQEVTMRCQPILGHNTVFWYRQTMMQGLELLAYFRNRAPLDDSGMPKDRFSAEMPDATLATLKIQPSEPRDSAVYFCASGLDPPGGNTEAFFGQGTRLTVV.

A remark on this clonotype: An end of the junction does not agree with germline; a read error may underlie this. The V gene is TRBV6-1, the J gene TRBJ2-7; TRBD1 aligns across 10 bases. The CDR3 spans 13 residues. Germline V gives CDR1 MNHNS, CDR2 SASEGT. In DNA form, the CDR3 reads TGTGCCAGCAGCCAGACAGGGGGCTACGCGCAGTACTTC. It translates to CASSQTGGYAQYF.

V is TRBV19 and J is TRBJ1-5, with D perhaps matching TRBD1 (5 bases). The CDR3 covers 16 residues. In germline, CDR1 is LNHDA, CDR2 SQIVND (reference sequence). V lost 3 bases, J lost 6 bases, and 18 bases lay in between. The CDR3 sequence: CASSMGGTAPSQPQHF. The CDR3 DNA is TGTGCCAGTAGTATGGGTGGGACGGCGCCTAGTCAGCCCCAGCATTTT.

This clonotype has a handful of counts. The chain employs TRBV5-6 and TRBJ2-1; 7 nucleotides line up with TRBD1. Trimming took 1 base from V and 8 from J; bases not matched to a gene: 3. Looked up from germline, CDR1 is SGHDT and CDR2 is YYEEEE. The CDR3 has 13 amino acids. The CDR3 coding sequence is TGTGCCAGCAGCTTGCAAGGGGGCCATGAGCAGTTCTTC. This codes for CASSLQGGHEQFF.

There are a few counts of this clonotype. J is TRBJ2-3 and V is TRBV5-1; D gene ambiguous. Trimming took 1 base from V and 0 from J, leaving 6 bases between them. The germline V gene has CDR1 SGHRS and CDR2 YFSETQ. There are 14 residues in the CDR3. CDR3 in DNA: TGCGCCAGCAGCTTGTCTACAAGCACAGATACGCAGTATTTT. Translation gives CASSLSTSTDTQYF. Together with reference TRBV5-1 and TRBJ2-3, the CDR3 gives the full variable domain: KAGVTQTPRYLIKTRGQQVTLSCSPISGHRSVSWYQQTPGQGLQFLFEYFSETQRNKGNFPGRFSGRQFSNSRSEMNVSTLELGDSALYLCASSLSTSTDTQYFGPGTRLTVL.